The 21 T cell receptor beta chains given below trace back to one sample, sequenced in a study of T cell changes during pregnancy in multiple sclerosis (dated by TCRdb to the late 2010s). Library prep was done by the immunoSEQ multiplex PCR assay. Drawn from immuneACCESS, this table holds only the in-frame rearrangements with V and J called that TCRdb kept. Clones are partly lost; checked studies trace under half to an unresolved V gene and leave the rest unexplained. The table for this sample lists about 72,000 clones; about nine tenths of them were counted only once. The biggest ten clones account for less than 0.85% of the sample. Specimen: peripheral blood, collected in the third trimester of pregnancy. The receptors shown here come from a female donor in good health, enrolled as a control in a pregnancy study.

CDR3 region: CASSFGGSGEQYF. In nucleotides, the CDR3 is TGTGCCAGCAGCTTTGGCGGATCGGGCGAGCAGTACTTC. This chain joins TRBV7-6 and TRBJ2-7; D is uncertain. V gave up 3 bases and J gave up 6 bases, with 12 bases separating them. The CDR3 contains 13 residues. The V gene's germline CDR1 is SGHVS and CDR2 FNYEAQ.

This clone was observed once. The same CDR3 is also encoded by other DNA sequences in this sample. J is TRBJ1-1 and V is TRBV12-5; 11 nucleotides agree with TRBD1. Germline CDR1 reads LGHNT; CDR2 reads FRNRAP. The CDR3 is 14 amino acids. Trimming took 6 bases from V and 3 from J; bases not matched to a gene: 3. The CDR3 spells CASGLGQGDTEAFF. CDR3 coding DNA: TGTGCTAGTGGACTGGGACAGGGGGACACTGAAGCTTTCTTT.

V is TRBV7-9 and J is TRBJ2-7, with D perhaps matching TRBD2 (5 bases). The CDR3 is made up of 14 amino acids. Trimming removed 1 base at V and 5 bases at J, with 12 bases between. Germline values: CDR1 SEHNR, CDR2 FQNEAQ (reference sequence). CDR3 bases: TGTGCCAGCAGCTTAGATACGGGGTTCGACGAGCAGTACTTC. Translating gives CASSLDTGFDEQYF.

The chain has TRBV13 and TRBJ2-3, with 9 positions matching TRBD2. Germline assignment: CDR1 PRHDT and CDR2 FYEKMQ (reference sequence). The CDR3 extends over 16 amino acids. The V and J ends lost 3 bases and 1 base, in that order; junction bases with no gene match: 5. CDR3 amino acids: CASSFERGARTDTQYF. CDR3 in DNA: TGTGCCAGCAGCTTCGAGCGGGGGGCCCGCACAGATACGCAGTATTTT.

The J gene is TRBJ1-3, the V gene TRBV7-9, with a tentative D call TRBD1 (5 bases). V was trimmed by 4 bases and J by 2 bases, leaving 18 bases between them. The CDR3 runs 17 residues. Germline CDR1 reads SEHNR; CDR2 reads FQNEAQ (reference sequence). CDR3 sequence (DNA): TGTGCCAGCAGCTCCACCGGGACTCCGGGCCCTGGAAACACCATATATTTT. Encoded protein: CASSSTGTPGPGNTIYF. The full variable domain, with the rest looked up from reference TRBV7-9 and TRBJ1-3, is DTGVSQNPRHKITKRGQNVTFRCDPISEHNRLYWYRQTLGQGPEFLTYFQNEAQLEKSRLLSDRFSAERPKGSFSTLEIQRTEQGDSAMYLCASSSTGTPGPGNTIYFGEGSWLTVV.

This clone was observed once. This chain joins TRBV5-6 and TRBJ2-7; perhaps TRBD1 as D (5 bases). The CDR3 has 14 amino acids. Germline CDR1 reads SGHDT; CDR2 reads YYEEEE. V lost 5 bases to trimming and J lost 4 bases, with 16 bases between them. CDR3 amino acids: CASRKAGMSYEQYF. The CDR3 coding sequence is TGTGCCAGCAGGAAAGCAGGGATGAGTTACGAGCAGTACTTC.

This clone was seen a few times. The chain employs TRBV2 and TRBJ1-1; no reliable D call. The V gene's germline CDR1 is SNHLY and CDR2 FYNNEI. This CDR3 comprises 12 residues. The ends were cut back, 2 bases at V and 3 bases at J, with 4 bases in the middle. DNA of the CDR3: TGTGCCAGCAGTGAATGGCACACTGAAGCTTTCTTT. The encoded protein is CASSEWHTEAFF. Filled out from reference TRBV2 and TRBJ1-1, the complete variable domain reads EPEVTQTPSHQVTQMGQEVILRCVPISNHLYFYWYRQILGQKVEFLVSFYNNEISEKSEIFDDQFSVERPDGSNFTLKIRSTKLEDSAMYFCASSEWHTEAFFGQGTRLTVV.

The rearrangement joins TRBV7-6 to TRBJ2-2, with 7 nucleotides matching TRBD1. The J segment lost 2 bases and the V segment lost 1 base, leaving 4 bases of the junction unmatched. The germline CDR1 and CDR2 sequences are SGHVS and FNYEAQ. This CDR3 is 16 amino acids long. The CDR3 protein is CASSLGQGRNTGELFF. The CDR3 nucleotides are TGTGCCAGCAGCTTAGGACAGGGAAGAAACACCGGGGAGCTGTTTTTT.

This chain joins TRBV27 and TRBJ1-2; the D gene is possibly TRBD1 (5 bases). Trimming shortened V by 7 bases and J by 5 bases, and 26 bases separated the two germline ends. The germline V gene has CDR1 MNHEY and CDR2 SMNVEV (reference sequence). This CDR3 has 17 amino acids. The CDR3, as DNA: TGTGCCAGCACCCGACGAAACGACAGAGACAGCTATTATGGCTACACCTTC. Its translation: CASTRRNDRDSYYGYTF.

The chain uses TRBV2 and TRBJ2-1; no firm D call. This CDR3 region has 12 residues. CDR1 and CDR2 from the germline V gene are SNHLY and FYNNEI. V lost 5 bases and J 5 bases, leaving 7 bases between the germline ends. The CDR3 here is CASSFSDNEQFF. CDR3 DNA sequence: TGTGCCAGCAGTTTTTCGGACAATGAGCAGTTCTTC.

The chain uses TRBV11-1 and TRBJ2-7, with 8 bases lining up with TRBD2. V lost 4 bases, J lost 3 bases, and 8 bases stayed unmatched. Germline CDR1 SGHAT, CDR2 FQDESV (reference sequence). The CDR3 has 15 amino acids. CDR3 nucleotide sequence: TGTGCCAGCAGCTCCTCGGAAGCGGGGGTCTACGAGCAGTACTTC. Translated, it gives CASSSSEAGVYEQYF.

The CDR3 bases are TGTGCCAGTAGTATCGGCCCGGGAAACTATGGCTACACCTTC. This translates into CASSIGPGNYGYTF. The J gene is TRBJ1-2, the V gene TRBV19; D remains ambiguous. The germline CDR1 and CDR2 sequences are LNHDA and SQIVND (reference sequence). V lost 3 bases to trimming and J lost 2 bases, with 10 bases between them. The CDR3 length is 14 residues.

The genes are TRBV18 and TRBJ1-3; 8 nucleotides match TRBD1. The length of the CDR3 is 15 residues. V lost 3 bases, J lost 4 bases, and 5 bases stayed unmatched. The germline V gene encodes CDR1 KGHSH and CDR2 LQKENI. The CDR3 protein is CASSPDRVAGNTIYF. CDR3 bases: TGTGCCAGCTCACCGGACAGGGTGGCCGGAAACACCATATATTTT.

The J gene is TRBJ1-6, the V gene TRBV6-5, with 7 bases lining up with TRBD1. V was clipped by 2 bases and J by 7 bases; unmatched bases: 8. The germline V gene encodes CDR1 MNHEY and CDR2 SVGAGI. The CDR3 runs 16 residues. The CDR3 DNA is TGTGCCAGCAGTTACGTAAGGGCAGGGGGGAATTCACCCCTCCACTTT. It yields the protein CASSYVRAGGNSPLHF.

The V call is TRBV28, the J call TRBJ2-7, with D perhaps matching TRBD1 (6 bases). CDR3 length: 15 amino acids. Germline V gives CDR1 MDHEN, CDR2 SYDVKM. Trimming shortened V by 4 bases and J by 0 bases, and 13 bases separated the two germline ends. The CDR3 DNA is TGTGCCAGCAGTTCTAGGACGACAGGCTCCTACGAGCAGTACTTC. Translated, it gives CASSSRTTGSYEQYF.

Concerning this clone: At one end, the junction sequence differs from germline, possibly due to a read error. This sample also contains other DNA sequences that code for the same CDR3. This sequence joins TRBV5-1 and TRBJ1-2, with TRBD1 matching 7 bases. Germline loops: CDR1 SGHRS, CDR2 YFSETQ. The CDR3 covers 13 residues. The CDR3 DNA reads as TGCGCCAGCAGTTTGGACAGGTACTATGGCTACACCTTC. Residues: CASSLDRYYGYTF.

This chain links TRBV19 with TRBJ1-4; no clear D. Germline V lookup: CDR1 LNHDA, CDR2 SQIVND (reference sequence). There are 15 residues in the CDR3. The V gene lost 1 base and the J gene lost 0 bases, with 6 bases spanning the gap. CDR3 sequence (DNA): TGTGCCAGTAGTATAGGGGCTGCAACTAATGAAAAACTGTTTTTT. Its protein is CASSIGAATNEKLFF.

Comments on this clone: One junction end disagrees with the germline gene, perhaps due to a read error. This chain connects TRBV6-5 to TRBJ1-2; 9 positions match TRBD1. Germline loops: CDR1 MNHEY, CDR2 SVGAGI. The CDR3 length is 15 residues. DNA of the CDR3: TGTGCCAGCAGTAACTCCGGGACAGGGAACTATGGCTACACCTTC. It encodes CASSNSGTGNYGYTF.

The rearrangement joins TRBV7-2 to TRBJ2-3, with a weak D call TRBD1 (5 bases). Deletions cut 5 bases from V and 2 bases from J, with 8 bases between. Germline V CDR1 and CDR2: SGHTA, FQGNSA. This CDR3 contains 13 residues. The DNA for the CDR3 is TGTGCCAGCAGCCGGACATACACAGATACGCAGTATTTT. Its translation: CASSRTYTDTQYF.

V is TRBV6-5 and J is TRBJ2-7; D is possibly TRBD1 (5 bases). Germline CDR1 is MNHEY and CDR2 is SVGAGI. The CDR3 extends over 15 amino acids. V was clipped by 5 bases and J by 6 bases, with 20 bases between them. CDR3 coding DNA: TGTGCCAGCAGTCACCCCTTGGGGCCCTGGGGCGAGCAGTACTTC. Its protein product is CASSHPLGPWGEQYF.

This clone has just one count. This sequence joins TRBV19 and TRBJ2-3; 12 bases line up with TRBD2. Per germline, CDR1 LNHDA and CDR2 SQIVND (reference sequence). CDR3 size: 17 residues. The ends lost 4 bases at V and 5 bases at J; junction bases unmatched: 10. CDR3 DNA sequence: TGTGCCAGTAGTACCCTAGCGGGGGGGCCCGGTGTAGATACGCAGTATTTT. This encodes CASSTLAGGPGVDTQYF.